The 23 T cell receptor beta chains listed next were all sequenced from one sample in a study of CD8 T cells in ankylosing spondylitis. TCRdb recomputed calls from the 5' RACE reads with MiXCR, one row per CDR3 protein. Here the sample spans approximately 140,000 distinct CDR3 sequences, over 7% being singletons. Sequencing used blood, either unsorted or a sorted T cell fraction (not recorded which). These TCRs come from a male donor with ankylosing spondylitis or in good health (not recorded which).

This clonotype was counted at least ten times. The gene calls are TRBV6-1 and TRBJ2-7; 7 positions match TRBD1. Germline V CDR1 and CDR2: MNHNS, SASEGT. Unmatched junction bases numbered 13, after V lost 7 bases and J lost 4 bases. This CDR3 is 15 amino acids long. CDR3 DNA sequence: TGTGCCAGCACTAGGGACGACAGGGTGTCGTACGAGCAGTACTTC. Its protein is CASTRDDRVSYEQYF.

The chain has TRBV6-1 and TRBJ1-2; 8 bases match TRBD1. Germline lookup yields CDR1 MNHNS and CDR2 SASEGT. Losses at the gene ends were 6 bases for V and 5 bases for J; bases not matched to a gene: 8. This CDR3 is 14 amino acids long. This CDR3 is CASRNTGGWYGYTF. The CDR3 nucleotides read TGTGCCAGCAGGAATACAGGGGGTTGGTATGGCTACACCTTC.

This clonotype was counted at least ten times. The chain couples TRBV25-1 to TRBJ2-5; 8 nucleotides match TRBD2. Germline values: CDR1 MGHDK, CDR2 SYGVNS. With 6 bases clipped from V and 2 bases from J, the junction kept 17 bases outside the gene matches. The CDR3 consists of 18 residues. CDR3 sequence: CASSRNGGLGLAQETQYF. CDR3 nucleotide sequence: TGTGCCAGCAGCCGTAACGGGGGACTAGGTTTAGCACAAGAGACCCAGTACTTC.

The genes are TRBV6-1 and TRBJ1-5; tentatively, D is TRBD1 (6 bases). CDR1 and CDR2 (germline): MNHNS, SASEGT. Trimming removed 2 bases at V and 6 bases at J, with 14 bases between. The CDR3 runs to 15 residues. CDR3 loop: CASSELRQGFQPQHF. For the CDR3, the DNA is TGTGCCAGCAGTGAACTTCGGCAGGGGTTTCAGCCCCAGCATTTT.

The rearrangement joins TRBV3-1 to TRBJ2-3, with 12 nucleotides matching TRBD2. There are 17 residues in the CDR3. The germline CDR1 and CDR2 sequences are LGHDT and YNNKEL (reference sequence). V was pared by 0 bases and J by 8 bases, with 9 bases of the junction left unmatched. In nucleotides, the CDR3 is TGTGCCAGCAGCCAAGATGGCACTACGACTAGCGGGAGTACGCAGTATTTT. It codes for CASSQDGTTTSGSTQYF.

This clonotype was counted many times. The rearrangement uses TRBV15 and TRBJ2-1; TRBD2 matches 10 bases. Germline CDR1 reads LNHNV; CDR2 reads YYDKDF (reference sequence). Losses at the gene ends were 9 bases for V and 6 bases for J; bases not matched to a gene: 11. This CDR3 has 15 amino acids. As DNA, the CDR3 is TGTGCCACTTCGGAGAGGACTAGCGGCATCAATGAGCAGTTCTTC. Its translation: CATSERTSGINEQFF.

The chain employs TRBV5-1 and TRBJ2-1; D possibly corresponds to TRBD2 (5 bases). The CDR3 is 15 amino acids. Trimming took off 4 bases at V and 4 bases at J, with 15 bases between the two ends. Germline CDR1 SGHRS, CDR2 YFSETQ. CDR3 protein: CASSTLGSAYNEQFF. CDR3 bases: TGCGCCAGCAGCACCTTGGGGAGCGCATACAATGAGCAGTTCTTC.

This chain connects TRBV5-1 to TRBJ1-2; D may be TRBD1 (6 bases). The germline CDR1 and CDR2 sequences are SGHRS and YFSETQ. The CDR3 spans 13 residues. Trimming stripped 0 bases from V and 8 bases from J, with 11 bases between. In nucleotides, the CDR3 is TGCGCCAGCAGCTTGGCAGGACAGAGGGGCTACACCTTC. Translated, it gives CASSLAGQRGYTF.

V and J are TRBV20-1 and TRBJ2-7; 11 positions agree with TRBD2. There are 17 residues in the CDR3. V lost 2 bases to trimming and J lost 3 bases; unmatched junction nucleotides: 12. The germline V gene has CDR1 DFQATT and CDR2 SNEGSKA (reference sequence). The CDR3 sequence: CSARKPSGRFPYYEQYF. CDR3 sequence (DNA): TGCAGTGCTAGAAAACCTAGCGGGAGGTTCCCGTACTACGAGCAGTACTTC.

This clonotype has a handful of counts. This rearrangement joins TRBV12-3 or TRBV12-4 to TRBJ2-5, with 7 bases matching TRBD2. The CDR3 has 16 residues. V lost 6 bases to trimming and J lost 7 bases; unmatched junction nucleotides: 17. The DNA of the CDR3 is TGTGCCAGCAGCCGGGAGGTCCCTAGCGGTCCGGGGACCCAGTACTTC. Translation: CASSREVPSGPGTQYF.

Remarks on this clonotype: The junction departs from the called germline gene at one end, perhaps through a read error. The genes are TRBV20-1 and TRBJ2-4; 7 nucleotides match TRBD2. The germline V gene encodes CDR1 DFQATT and CDR2 SNEGSKA (reference sequence). CDR3 size: 13 residues. The CDR3 loop reads CSASRGGLNSQYF. The DNA of the CDR3 is TGCAGTGCTAGTCGGGGAGGGTTGAACAGTCAGTACTTC.

This clonotype was recorded many times. The gene calls are TRBV20-1 and TRBJ1-1; D not resolved. The CDR3 totals 14 residues. V lost 6 bases to trimming and J lost 0 bases, with 14 bases between them. CDR1 is DFQATT, CDR2 SNEGSKA, per germline (reference sequence). CDR3 coding DNA: TGCAGTGCACCGCGGGTGGGCATGAACACTGAAGCTTTCTTT. This translates into CSAPRVGMNTEAFF.

Concerning this clonotype itself: A much larger clone lies one base from this, so it may be a read error. The chain links TRBV10-3 to TRBJ2-4; D uncertain. The CDR3 runs 15 residues. The germline CDR1 and CDR2 sequences are ENHRY and SYGVKD. The CDR3 nucleotides are TGTGCCATCAGTGAGTCCGAGATAGCCAAAAACAGTCAGTACTTC. Translated: CAISESEIAKNSQYF.

This clonotype was detected many times. The J gene is TRBJ2-2, the V gene TRBV14; 7 bases match TRBD2. Germline trimming cut 0 bases from V and 7 bases from J; bases unmatched to any gene: 5. CDR3 size: 15 residues. Germline-derived CDR1 and CDR2 are SGHDN and FVKESK. The CDR3 is CASSQDAGAGGELFF. The CDR3 bases are TGTGCCAGCAGCCAAGATGCGGGAGCGGGCGGGGAGCTGTTTTTT.

This clonotype was seen more than once but under ten times. The chain couples TRBV11-2 to TRBJ2-2; perhaps D is TRBD1 or TRBD2 (5 bases each). V was pared by 7 bases and J by 8 bases, with 29 bases between. Germline V CDR1 and CDR2: SGHAT, FQNNGV. This CDR3 has 18 amino acids. The CDR3 spells CASTPQARWGPLGGELFF. The CDR3 region has the DNA TGTGCCAGCACCCCACAAGCCCGATGGGGACCCCTAGGGGGGGAGCTGTTTTTT.

This clonotype showed up many times. This chain links TRBV6-1 with TRBJ2-5, with D possibly matching TRBD2 (5 bases). Trimming took off 4 bases at V and 0 bases at J, with 21 bases between the two ends. The V gene's germline CDR1 is MNHNS and CDR2 SASEGT. The CDR3 is made up of 18 amino acids. This chain's CDR3 is CASSATLSLRGNQETQYF. The CDR3 bases are TGTGCCAGCAGTGCCACCCTGTCGTTACGGGGAAACCAAGAGACCCAGTACTTC.

V and J are TRBV18 and TRBJ1-2, with 7 bases lining up with TRBD1. CDR1 KGHSH and CDR2 LQKENI come from the germline V gene. The CDR3 covers 14 residues. Trimming took 5 bases from V and 4 from J; bases not matched to a gene: 7. Written as DNA, the CDR3 is TGTGCCAGCTCATCCGGGACAGATACCTATGGCTACACCTTC. It specifies CASSSGTDTYGYTF.

This clonotype occurred many times. The chain couples TRBV4-3 to TRBJ1-1; a weak D match, TRBD1 (5 bases). The CDR3 runs to 12 residues. Germline CDR1 and CDR2: LGHNA and YSLEER. With 3 bases removed from V and 7 bases from J, the gap between germline ends came to 9 bases. This CDR3 reads CASSHLGLEAFF. The CDR3 DNA is TGCGCCAGCAGCCACCTGGGGCTTGAAGCTTTCTTT.

This rearrangement joins TRBV6-2 or TRBV6-3 to TRBJ2-7; 9 nucleotides match TRBD1. The germline gives CDR1 MNHEY, CDR2 SVGEGT. J gave up 9 bases and V 0 bases, and 6 bases lay outside the gene matches. There are 14 residues in the CDR3. The CDR3 protein is CASSYSKGQGLQYF. In nucleotides, the CDR3 is TGTGCCAGCAGTTACTCGAAGGGACAGGGCTTGCAGTACTTC.

This clonotype was seen more than once but under ten times. This chain links TRBV5-1 with TRBJ2-1; 14 nucleotides agree with TRBD2. Trimming removed 3 bases from V and 4 bases from J; junction bases left unmatched: 6. This CDR3 region has 17 residues. Looked up from germline, CDR1 is SGHRS and CDR2 is YFSETQ. The CDR3 DNA reads TGCGCCAGCAGCTCGGGACTAGCGGGAGAAGGGTACAATGAGCAGTTCTTC. Protein sequence: CASSSGLAGEGYNEQFF.

This clonotype has a count of ten or more. CDR3: CASKAGRNTEAFF. CDR3 bases: TGTGCCAGCAAGGCAGGCCGGAACACTGAAGCTTTCTTT. V and J are TRBV28 and TRBJ1-1; D is uncertain. Germline values: CDR1 MDHEN, CDR2 SYDVKM. V lost 7 bases to trimming and J lost 1 base, with 10 bases between them. The CDR3 consists of 13 residues.

Many counts were recorded for this clonotype. The rearrangement links TRBV5-1 to TRBJ2-3, with 10 nucleotides matching TRBD1. After removal of 4 bases from V and 3 bases from J, the junction contained 5 bases not matched to a gene. The CDR3 length is 15 residues. Per germline, CDR1 SGHRS and CDR2 YFSETQ. The chain's CDR3 is CASSLTGGATDTQYF. CDR3 DNA sequence: TGCGCCAGCAGCCTGACAGGGGGCGCGACAGATACGCAGTATTTT.

In the case of this clonotype: It may be a read error: a sequence one base away is much more abundant. This chain connects TRBV20-1 to TRBJ2-1, with D perhaps matching TRBD2 (6 bases). CDR3 length: 15 residues. The V and J ends lost 6 bases and 8 bases respectively, with 23 bases between them. Germline V gene data show CDR1 as DFQATT and CDR2 as SNEGSKA (reference sequence). For the CDR3, the DNA is TGCAGTGCAACCGTCTGGACTGGCGGGACGTATGAGCAGTTCTTC. Its translation: CSATVWTGGTYEQFF.